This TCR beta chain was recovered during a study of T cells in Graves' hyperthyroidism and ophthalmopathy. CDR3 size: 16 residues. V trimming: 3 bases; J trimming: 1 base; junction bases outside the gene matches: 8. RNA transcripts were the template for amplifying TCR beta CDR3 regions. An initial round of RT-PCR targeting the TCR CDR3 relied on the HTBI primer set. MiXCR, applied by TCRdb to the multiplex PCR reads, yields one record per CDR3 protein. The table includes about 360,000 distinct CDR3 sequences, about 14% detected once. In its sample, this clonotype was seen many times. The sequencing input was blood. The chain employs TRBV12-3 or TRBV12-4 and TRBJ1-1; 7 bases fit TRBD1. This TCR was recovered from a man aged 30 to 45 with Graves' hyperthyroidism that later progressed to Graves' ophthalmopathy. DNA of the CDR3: TGTGCCAGCAGTTTTGAACTCAGGGGGAGGAACACTGAAGCTTTCTTT. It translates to CASSFELRGRNTEAFF.